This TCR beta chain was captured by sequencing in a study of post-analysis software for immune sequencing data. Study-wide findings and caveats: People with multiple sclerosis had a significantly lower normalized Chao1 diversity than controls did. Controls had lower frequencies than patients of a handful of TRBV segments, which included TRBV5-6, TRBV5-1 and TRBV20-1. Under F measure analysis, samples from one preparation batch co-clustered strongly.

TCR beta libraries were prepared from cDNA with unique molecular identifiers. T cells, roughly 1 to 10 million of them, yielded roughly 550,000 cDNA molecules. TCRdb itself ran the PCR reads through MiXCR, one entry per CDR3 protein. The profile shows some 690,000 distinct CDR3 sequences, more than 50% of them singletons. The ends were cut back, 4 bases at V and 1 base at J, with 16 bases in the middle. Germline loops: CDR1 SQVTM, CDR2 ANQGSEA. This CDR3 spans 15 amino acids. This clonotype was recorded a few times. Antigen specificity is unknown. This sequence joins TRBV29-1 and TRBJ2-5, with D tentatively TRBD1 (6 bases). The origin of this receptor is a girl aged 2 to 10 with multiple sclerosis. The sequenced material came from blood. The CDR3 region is CSVGPTGVPQETQYF. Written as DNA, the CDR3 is TGCAGCGTTGGGCCGACAGGCGTCCCCCAAGAGACCCAGTACTTC.